Below are 24 T cell receptor beta chains sequenced from a single sample in a study of blood T cell repertoires in COVID-19. Repertoires were generated with immunoSEQ multiplex PCR, while TCRdb's copy carries only in-frame clones and drops some. The table lists approximately 180,000 clones, roughly nine tenths of them singletons. Sequenced sample: PBMCs or T cells enriched from blood (not recorded which). Receptors originate from a middle-aged woman with acute COVID-19.

This sequence joins TRBV6-5 and TRBJ1-5; possibly TRBD1 for D (6 bases). The CDR3 is 15 amino acids. V gave up 6 bases and J gave up 1 base, with 13 bases separating them. CDR1 is MNHEY and CDR2 is SVGAGI in the germline V gene. The CDR3 here is CASSQGGGSNQPQHF. Here the CDR3 DNA reads TGTGCCAGCAGCCAAGGGGGTGGGAGCAATCAGCCCCAGCATTTT.

The genes are TRBV3-1 (or the pseudogene TRBV3-2) and TRBJ2-1; TRBD2 matches 7 bases. The length of the CDR3 is 13 residues. Germline loops: CDR1 LGHDT, CDR2 YNNKEL (reference sequence). V shed 4 bases, J shed 12 bases, and the junction held 9 bases outside the gene matches. CDR3 residues: CASSLSGERGQFF. The CDR3 nucleotides read TGTGCCAGCAGCCTCTCGGGTGAGCGGGGGCAGTTCTTC.

This chain uses TRBV7-8 with TRBJ2-3; TRBD2 might be the D (5 bases). Germline values: CDR1 SGHVS, CDR2 FQNEAQ. The CDR3 runs to 15 residues. Trimming removed 5 bases at V and 4 bases at J, with 16 bases between. This CDR3 is CASSTGVVGSDTQYF. The CDR3 DNA reads TGTGCCAGCAGCACCGGGGTTGTGGGGTCAGATACGCAGTATTTT. The variable domain in full, completed from reference TRBV7-8 and TRBJ2-3, reads GAGVSQSPRYKVAKRGQDVALRCDPISGHVSLFWYQQALGQGPEFLTYFQNEAQLDKSGLPSDRFFAERPEGSVSTLKIQRTQQEDSAVYLCASSTGVVGSDTQYFGPGTRLTVL.

Only a few counts were recorded for this clone. The genes are TRBV7-2 and TRBJ1-1; 10 positions match TRBD1. Germline V gene sequence: CDR1 SGHTA, CDR2 FQGNSA. CDR3 size: 15 residues. V dropped 4 bases and J dropped 11; count of bases not matched to a gene: 13. CDR3 loop: CASSWGVSGTGEAFF. The CDR3 nucleotides read TGTGCCAGCAGCTGGGGTGTATCCGGGACAGGGGAGGCTTTCTTT.

The chain uses TRBV2 and TRBJ1-3; tentatively, D is TRBD1 (5 bases). Germline assignment: CDR1 SNHLY and CDR2 FYNNEI. This CDR3 spans 16 amino acids. Trimming took 2 bases from V and 3 from J, leaving 14 bases between them. The DNA for the CDR3 is TGTGCCAGCAGTGAAAGGATGGGGGGAGGTGGAAACACCATATATTTT. Protein: CASSERMGGGGNTIYF.

This clone was counted only a few times. The chain uses TRBV2 and TRBJ2-7; 7 nucleotides align to TRBD1. The CDR3 sequence is 15 residues long. The germline CDR1 and CDR2 sequences are SNHLY and FYNNEI. The trim removed 6 bases at V and 2 bases at J, leaving 10 bases unmatched. The CDR3 protein is CASRGTKQGAYEQYF. The CDR3 coding sequence is TGTGCCAGCAGGGGAACGAAGCAGGGGGCCTACGAGCAGTACTTC. The full variable domain, in which reference TRBV2 and TRBJ2-7 provide the parts outside the CDR3, is EPEVTQTPSHQVTQMGQEVILRCVPISNHLYFYWYRQILGQKVEFLVSFYNNEISEKSEIFDDQFSVERPDGSNFTLKIRSTKLEDSAMYFCASRGTKQGAYEQYFGPGTRLTVT.

The chain uses TRBV29-1 and TRBJ2-5; 8 bases are shared with TRBD2. CDR3 size: 15 residues. CDR1 is SQVTM and CDR2 is ANQGSEA in the germline V gene. V was pared by 6 bases and J by 3 bases, with 12 bases of the junction left unmatched. CDR3 amino acids: CSVAPGGGAKETQYF. The CDR3 DNA reads TGCAGCGTAGCGCCGGGGGGGGGAGCGAAAGAGACCCAGTACTTC.

The chain has TRBV3-1 (or the pseudogene TRBV3-2) and TRBJ2-2; D is possibly TRBD2 (6 bases). The CDR3 contains 19 residues. The germline gives CDR1 LGHDT, CDR2 YNNKEL (reference sequence). Between the trimmed V and J ends, which lost 0 bases and 5 bases, there was a span of 22 bases. The CDR3 region has the DNA TGTGCCAGCAGCCAAGACCACCCTCTAGCGACGCCGCGAACCGGGGAGCTGTTTTTT. It codes for CASSQDHPLATPRTGELFF.

This chain connects TRBV7-2 to TRBJ2-1; 14 bases match TRBD2. CDR1 is SGHTA and CDR2 is FQGNSA in the germline V gene. The CDR3 totals 14 residues. The trim removed 1 base at V and 12 bases at J, leaving 2 bases unmatched. In DNA form, the CDR3 reads TGTGCCAGCAGCTTAGGACTAGCGGGAGGGCGGCAGTTCTTC. Its protein is CASSLGLAGGRQFF.

This clone has just a few counts. Distinct nucleotide sequences in the sample also encode this CDR3. The chain couples TRBV18 to TRBJ2-5; D uncertain. CDR3 length equals 13 residues. Deletions cut 2 bases from V and 2 bases from J, with 6 bases between. Germline CDR1 KGHSH, CDR2 LQKENI. The CDR3 region is CASSPGQQETQYF. The CDR3 bases are TGTGCCAGCTCACCAGGGCAGCAAGAGACCCAGTACTTC.

V is TRBV19 and J is TRBJ1-5; possible D gene TRBD1, 5 bases. The germline V gene encodes CDR1 LNHDA and CDR2 SQIVND (reference sequence). The CDR3 loop spans 17 amino acids. The V and J ends lost 8 bases and 0 bases respectively, with 20 bases between them. CDR3: CASQTAPWVYSNQPQHF. In DNA, the CDR3 is TGTGCCAGTCAGACAGCCCCTTGGGTATATAGCAATCAGCCCCAGCATTTT.

The chain uses TRBV11-2 and TRBJ2-1; D call uncertain. Germline CDR1 and CDR2: SGHAT and FQNNGV. V was shortened by 5 bases and J by 5 bases, with 10 bases between the two germline ends. This CDR3 comprises 13 residues. CDR3: CASSRTVNNEQFF. The CDR3 region has the DNA TGTGCCAGCAGCCGAACAGTAAACAATGAGCAGTTCTTC.

This chain links TRBV27 with TRBJ2-6; D is ambiguous. CDR3 length: 14 amino acids. Per the germline V gene, CDR1 is MNHEY and CDR2 is SMNVEV (reference sequence). Trimming shortened V by 7 bases and J by 3 bases, and 10 bases separated the two germline ends. DNA of the CDR3: TGTGCCAGCACCTGGAGAGGTGGGGCCAACGTCCTGACTTTC. Amino acid sequence: CASTWRGGANVLTF.

This clone occurred once. The rearrangement uses TRBV4-1 and TRBJ2-7; 11 bases line up with TRBD2. CDR1 and CDR2 (germline): MGHRA, YSYEKL. The CDR3 sequence is 17 residues long. V shed 1 base, J shed 6 bases, and the junction held 11 bases outside the gene matches. CDR3 residues: CASSQGLAGTTQAEQYF. The CDR3 coding sequence is TGCGCCAGCAGCCAAGGACTAGCGGGAACAACCCAGGCCGAGCAGTACTTC.

On this clone itself: Additional DNA sequences in this sample encode the identical CDR3. The chain joins TRBV11-2 to TRBJ1-2, with 10 bases matching TRBD1. J gave up 5 bases and V 5 bases, and 5 bases lay outside the gene matches. The CDR3 extends over 14 amino acids. The V gene's germline CDR1 is SGHAT and CDR2 FQNNGV. CDR3 region: CASSPGQGNYGYTF. In nucleotides, the CDR3 is TGTGCCAGCAGCCCGGGACAGGGGAATTATGGCTACACCTTC.

This rearrangement joins TRBV18 to TRBJ2-7, with TRBD2 matching 11 bases. The CDR3 extends over 19 amino acids. Losses at the gene ends were 0 bases for V and 6 bases for J; bases not matched to a gene: 16. The germline gives CDR1 KGHSH, CDR2 LQKENI. The CDR3 spells CASSPPSLAGGTRGGEQYF. The CDR3 coding sequence is TGTGCCAGCTCACCACCGTCATTAGCGGGAGGGACTCGAGGAGGCGAGCAGTACTTC.

The V and J genes are TRBV19 and TRBJ2-3; 7 nucleotides agree with TRBD1. V gave up 6 bases and J gave up 2 bases; unmatched junction bases: 5. CDR3 length: 14 amino acids. Germline loops: CDR1 LNHDA, CDR2 SQIVND (reference sequence). The DNA of the CDR3 is TGTGCCAGTAGCCGACAGGGAAACACAGATACGCAGTATTTT. It is translated as CASSRQGNTDTQYF.

This clone was detected only a few times. This sequence joins TRBV4-1 and TRBJ2-5; 8 bases are shared with TRBD1. The length of the CDR3 is 17 residues. The germline CDR1 and CDR2 sequences are MGHRA and YSYEKL. The V and J ends lost 0 bases and 5 bases, in that order; junction bases with no gene match: 11. The CDR3 DNA sequence: TGCGCCAGCAGCCAAGAAGGCCCGGACAGGGTTGGGGAGACCCAGTACTTC. Encoded protein: CASSQEGPDRVGETQYF.

The rearrangement links TRBV4-1 to TRBJ1-2; D unresolved. Germline CDR1 MGHRA, CDR2 YSYEKL. This CDR3 has 14 amino acids. The V end was cut by 0 bases, the J end by 7 bases, with 12 bases between. CDR3 in amino acids: CASSQDWTISGYTF. CDR3 DNA: TGCGCCAGCAGCCAAGATTGGACTATATCTGGCTACACCTTC.

J is TRBJ1-4 and V is TRBV6-1; 8 bases map to TRBD1. Germline V gene lookup returns CDR1 MNHNS and CDR2 SASEGT. The V gene end was trimmed by 3 bases and the J gene end by 6 bases; junction bases not matched to a gene: 3. The CDR3 runs 14 residues. The CDR3 region is CASSEDRVYEKLFF. CDR3 nucleotides: TGTGCCAGCAGTGAGGACAGGGTTTATGAAAAACTGTTTTTT.

The rearrangement uses TRBV7-2 and TRBJ1-1; possible D gene TRBD1, 6 bases. The length of the CDR3 is 13 residues. CDR1 and CDR2 (germline): SGHTA, FQGNSA. V lost 4 bases and J 7 bases, leaving 13 bases between the germline ends. In DNA, the CDR3 is TGTGCCAGCAGCTCTGACCGACAGGTTGAAGCTTTCTTT. It encodes CASSSDRQVEAFF.

This clone was counted a single time. The CDR3 is CASSPTGRGDEQYF. DNA of the CDR3: TGTGCCAGCAGCCCGACGGGGAGGGGGGACGAGCAGTACTTC. J is TRBJ2-7 and V is TRBV9, with D possibly TRBD2 on 7 matching bases. The CDR3 totals 14 residues. V was clipped by 4 bases and J by 5 bases, with 16 bases between them. Per germline, CDR1 SGDLS and CDR2 YYNGEE.

This clone has only one observation. The rearrangement uses TRBV5-4 and TRBJ1-1, with a tentative D call TRBD1 (6 bases). Germline assignment: CDR1 SGHNT and CDR2 YYREEE (reference sequence). V lost 4 bases, J lost 4 bases, and 11 bases lay in between. This CDR3 contains 13 residues. CDR3 in amino acids: CASSEQGGTEAFF. As DNA, the CDR3 is TGTGCCAGCAGCGAACAGGGTGGCACTGAAGCTTTCTTT.

The chain recombines TRBV5-1 with TRBJ2-1, with D unresolved. Germline CDR1 SGHRS, CDR2 YFSETQ. The CDR3 length is 13 residues. V was pared by 0 bases and J by 8 bases, with 9 bases between. CDR3 DNA: TGCGCCAGCAGCTTGGGACGGGTGGATGAGCAGTTCTTC. Amino acids: CASSLGRVDEQFF.